A selection of T cell receptor beta chains follows, all from one sample in a study of shared clonotypes between healthy human individuals. Sequenced by immunoSEQ multiplex PCR; TCRdb stores in-frame clones only, minus some. The sample yields 750,000 to 1,000,000 clones, around 92% seen once. Sequenced input: naive CD8+ T cells sorted from blood. Receptors originate from a man aged 30-40 years in good health. Both conserved end residues are part of each CDR3. D genes are given only for firm matches. Where a row states a size, it is once, few, many or the class of an expanded clone; other rows omit it.

J: TRBJ1-1
size: NA
V: TRBV28
D: NA
DNA: TGTGCCAGCAGTTTTGACAGGCGGGACACTGAAGCTTTCTTT
CDR3: CASSFDRRDTEAFF

J: TRBJ2-1
size: NA
V: TRBV9
D: NA
DNA: TGTGCCAGCAGCGGCGCGCGAATTCAGGGACGGGCTCGGGGCGGAAATGAGCAGTTCTTC
CDR3: CASSGARIQGRARGGNEQFF

J: TRBJ2-1
size: NA
V: TRBV6-6
D: TRBD1
DNA: TGTGCCAGCAGTTACCCGACAGGGTCACAGTTCTTC
CDR3: CASSYPTGSQFF

J: TRBJ2-1
size: NA
V: TRBV11-2
D: TRBD2
DNA: TGTGCCAGCAGCTTAGGAGCGGGAGTTAACAATGAGCAGTTCTTC
CDR3: CASSLGAGVNNEQFF

J: TRBJ2-1
size: NA
V: TRBV4-3
D: TRBD2
DNA: TGCGCCAGCAGCTCGGGACTAGCGGGAGTAAACAATGAGCAGTTCTTC
CDR3: CASSSGLAGVNNEQFF

J: TRBJ2-1
size: NA
V: TRBV14
D: NA
DNA: TGTGCCAGCAGCCAAGGGACTATGTACAATGAGCAGTTCTTC
CDR3: CASSQGTMYNEQFF

J: TRBJ2-7
size: NA
V: TRBV10-3
D: TRBD1
DNA: TGTGCCATCAGTGAGTCGAACCAGGGGGTCCCCTACGAGCAGTACTTC
CDR3: CAISESNQGVPYEQYF

J: TRBJ1-4
size: NA
V: TRBV4-1
D: TRBD1
DNA: TGCGCCAGCAGCTTACGATCCGTGGACAGGATGGACGAAAAACTGTTTTTT
CDR3: CASSLRSVDRMDEKLFF

J: TRBJ1-1
size: NA
V: TRBV4-2
D: NA
DNA: TGTGCCAGCAGCCAGAGCGAATTACAGGATTCGACCACTGAAGCTTTCTTT
CDR3: CASSQSELQDSTTEAFF

J: TRBJ2-5
size: once
V: TRBV11-2
D: NA
DNA: TGTGCCAGCAGCTTAGTTCCAGAGACCCAGTACTTC
CDR3: CASSLVPETQYF

J: TRBJ2-7
size: NA
V: TRBV7-9
D: TRBD1
DNA: TGTGCCAGCAGCCCCGCGGACAGGGCCTCCTACGAGCAGTACTTC
CDR3: CASSPADRASYEQYF

J: TRBJ2-2
size: NA
V: TRBV5-6
D: TRBD2
DNA: TGTGCCAGCAGCTTGTATCTAGCGGGAGGGAAGTACACCGGGGAGCTGTTTTTT
CDR3: CASSLYLAGGKYTGELFF

J: TRBJ2-7
size: once
V: TRBV6-1
D: NA
DNA: TGTGCCGGCACCCCCGGCACAGAGATCCACGAGCAGTACTTC
CDR3: CAGTPGTEIHEQYF

J: TRBJ2-1
size: NA
V: TRBV7-9
D: NA
DNA: TGTGCCAGCACCCCACGATTGGAGCAGTTCTTC
CDR3: CASTPRLEQFF

J: TRBJ2-7
size: NA
V: TRBV5-1
D: NA
DNA: TGCGCCAGCAGCCAGGACCTCGGGGAATACGAGCAGTACTTC
CDR3: CASSQDLGEYEQYF

J: TRBJ2-7
size: NA
V: TRBV7-6
D: NA
DNA: TGTGCCAGCAGCTTAACAATAACGGACCCCCACGAGCAGTACTTC
CDR3: CASSLTITDPHEQYF

J: TRBJ1-2
size: NA
V: TRBV16
D: NA
DNA: TGTGCCAGCAGCCCGCCGATTGTCTATGGCTACACCTTC
CDR3: CASSPPIVYGYTF

J: TRBJ2-7
size: NA
V: TRBV18
D: NA
DNA: TGTGCCAGCTCGCCTCGGCAACAGGGAGATTACGAGCAGTACTTC
CDR3: CASSPRQQGDYEQYF

J: TRBJ2-7
size: NA
V: TRBV7-9
D: NA
DNA: TGTGCCAGCAGCTCGATTGGTGACGAGCAGTACTTC
CDR3: CASSSIGDEQYF

J: TRBJ2-7
size: NA
V: TRBV5-5
D: NA
DNA: TGTGCCAGCAGCTTTAGCGCTCGAAACTACGAGCAGTACTTC
CDR3: CASSFSARNYEQYF

J: TRBJ2-2
size: NA
V: TRBV11-3
D: NA
DNA: TGTGCCAGCAGCTTACCGAACACCGGGGAGCTGTTTTTT
CDR3: CASSLPNTGELFF

J: TRBJ1-4
size: once
V: TRBV28
D: NA
DNA: TGTGCCAGCACGTTGGCTGGCCTCGGGAAGGAAAAACTGTTTTTT
CDR3: CASTLAGLGKEKLFF

J: TRBJ1-1
size: NA
V: TRBV28
D: NA
DNA: TGTGCCAGCAGTTTAGGGGCGACTGAAGCTTTCTTT
CDR3: CASSLGATEAFF

J: TRBJ2-3
size: NA
V: TRBV28
D: NA
DNA: TGTGCCAGCAGTTTCGTCGGACTATCCCGCACAGATACGCAGTATTTT
CDR3: CASSFVGLSRTDTQYF

J: TRBJ1-2
size: medium-sized
V: TRBV6-5
D: TRBD1
DNA: TGTGCCAGCAGTCCACAGGGGGGCCGAGAAGGCTACACCTTC
CDR3: CASSPQGGREGYTF

J: TRBJ2-4
size: NA
V: TRBV7-6
D: TRBD2
DNA: TGTGCCAGCAGCGCATCGGCTAGCGGGAGAAACATTCAGTACTTC
CDR3: CASSASASGRNIQYF

J: TRBJ1-2
size: NA
V: TRBV27
D: TRBD1
DNA: TGTGCCAGCAGTTTGGGCCCGGACAGGTTAAACTATGGCTACACCTTC
CDR3: CASSLGPDRLNYGYTF

J: TRBJ2-7
size: NA
V: TRBV5-8
D: NA
DNA: TGTGCCAGCAGCTGGAGGACCGGTACCCCGGTTGGCGAGCAGTACTTC
CDR3: CASSWRTGTPVGEQYF

J: TRBJ1-1
size: NA
V: TRBV27
D: NA
DNA: TGTGCCAGCAGTGCAGGGGCCTACGTGATAAATGAAGCTTTCTTT
CDR3: CASSAGAYVINEAFF

J: TRBJ2-3
size: NA
V: TRBV5-1
D: NA
DNA: TGCGCCAGCAGGAGGGGCCATACGGGGTCCAAGGCCACAGATACGCAGTATTTT
CDR3: CASRRGHTGSKATDTQYF

J: TRBJ1-2
size: NA
V: TRBV5-4
D: NA
DNA: TGTGCCAGCACCGTGGGGGAAGAAGGGTACTATGGCTACACCTTC
CDR3: CASTVGEEGYYGYTF

J: TRBJ2-2
size: NA
V: TRBV28
D: NA
DNA: TGTGCCAGCAGTTTTGTGAGCGACGGGAAGGAGCTGTTTTTT
CDR3: CASSFVSDGKELFF

J: TRBJ2-7
size: NA
V: TRBV6-1
D: TRBD2
DNA: TGTGCCAGCAGTGAAGAAACTAGCGGGAGTCTCATCATTTCGGACGAGCAGTACTTC
CDR3: CASSEETSGSLIISDEQYF

J: TRBJ2-2
size: NA
V: TRBV7-9
D: TRBD1
DNA: TGTGCCAGCAGCCCAGGGGGCGCGTACACCGGGGAGCTGTTTTTT
CDR3: CASSPGGAYTGELFF

J: TRBJ2-1
size: NA
V: TRBV28
D: TRBD2
DNA: TGTGCCAGCAGTCTTAGGTCTAGCGGGAGGGATGAGCAGTTCTTC
CDR3: CASSLRSSGRDEQFF

J: TRBJ1-2
size: NA
V: TRBV6-5
D: TRBD1
DNA: TGTGCCAGCAGAGGGACAGGCTATGGCTACACCTTC
CDR3: CASRGTGYGYTF

J: TRBJ2-7
size: NA
V: TRBV7-9
D: NA
DNA: TGTGCCAGCAGCTTAGTAAGCCGGGGAGCCTACGAGCAGTACTTC
CDR3: CASSLVSRGAYEQYF

J: TRBJ2-3
size: NA
V: TRBV2
D: NA
DNA: TGTGCCAGCAGCGCCCAGGGACTCTTAAATAACCTGCCAGATACGCAGTATTTT
CDR3: CASSAQGLLNNLPDTQYF

J: TRBJ1-2
size: once
V: TRBV7-9
D: NA
DNA: TGTGCCAGCAGCTTACTGAGCGGGGCCGCTAACTATGGCTACACCTTC
CDR3: CASSLLSGAANYGYTF

J: TRBJ1-1
size: NA
V: TRBV18
D: NA
DNA: TGTGCCAGCTCACCCCCATCTCGTCAGGGTAGCTGGTGGAACACTGAAGCTTTCTTT
CDR3: CASSPPSRQGSWWNTEAFF

J: TRBJ2-1
size: NA
V: TRBV27
D: TRBD2
DNA: TGTGCCAGCAGTTTGATGGCGGGAGGGTACAATGAGCAGTTCTTC
CDR3: CASSLMAGGYNEQFF

J: TRBJ2-2
size: NA
V: TRBV9
D: NA
DNA: TGTGCCAGCAGCGTAGTGATCCGGGGGGAGCTGTTTTTT
CDR3: CASSVVIRGELFF

J: TRBJ2-2
size: NA
V: TRBV19
D: NA
DNA: TGTGCCAGTAGTATACCTCGCGAGCGGGCTAACACCGGGGAGCTGTTTTTT
CDR3: CASSIPRERANTGELFF

J: TRBJ2-7
size: NA
V: TRBV7-6
D: NA
DNA: TGTGCCAGCAGCTCCAGTAGCGGTGATACCTACGAGCAGTACTTC
CDR3: CASSSSSGDTYEQYF